This T cell receptor (beta chain) comes out of a study of cytomegalovirus exposure and HLA in healthy donors. Study at large: An early data release held tens of millions of unique TCRs from HLA-typed donors. General observations from the study: CMV serostatus stood as the only immune exposure information on hand. Cytomegalovirus-associated status was assigned to about 180 TCR beta chains.

For this clone: Its antigen is unidentified.

The CDR3 consists of 13 residues. Germline loops: CDR1 SQVTM, CDR2 ANQGSEA. Deletions cut 5 bases from V and 0 bases from J, with 9 bases between. The PCR employed 60 Vbeta primers together with 13 Jbeta primers. Using immunoSEQ multiplex PCR, the repertoire was profiled, and TCRdb retains in-frame clones only, with some absent. The table has 110,000 to 150,000 clones, 65% to 85% seen once; the top ten hold more than 3.5%. This TCR derives from a woman between 35 and 50 years old in good health and CMV-seropositive. The chain links TRBV29-1 to TRBJ2-3; possibly TRBD1 for D (5 bases). Sequenced material: PBMCs. The CDR3 region has the DNA TGCAGCGTTAGGGGCAGAAGCACAGATACGCAGTATTTT. Amino acid sequence: CSVRGRSTDTQYF.